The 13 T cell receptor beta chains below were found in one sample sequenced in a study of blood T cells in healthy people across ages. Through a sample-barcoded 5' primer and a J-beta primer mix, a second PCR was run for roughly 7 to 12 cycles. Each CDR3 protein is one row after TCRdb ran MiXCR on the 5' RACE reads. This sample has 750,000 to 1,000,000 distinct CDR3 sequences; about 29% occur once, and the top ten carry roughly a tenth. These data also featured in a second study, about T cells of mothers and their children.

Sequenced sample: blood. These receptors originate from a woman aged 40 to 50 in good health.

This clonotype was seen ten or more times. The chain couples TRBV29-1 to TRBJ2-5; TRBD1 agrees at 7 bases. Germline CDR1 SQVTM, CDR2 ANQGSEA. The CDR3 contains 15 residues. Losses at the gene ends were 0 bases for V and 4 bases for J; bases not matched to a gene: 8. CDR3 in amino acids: CSVEETGQFRETQYF. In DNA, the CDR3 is TGCAGCGTTGAAGAGACAGGGCAGTTCCGAGAGACCCAGTACTTC.

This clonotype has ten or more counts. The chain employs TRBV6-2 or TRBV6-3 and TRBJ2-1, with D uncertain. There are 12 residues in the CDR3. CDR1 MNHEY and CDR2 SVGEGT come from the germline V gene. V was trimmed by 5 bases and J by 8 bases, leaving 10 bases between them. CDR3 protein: CASSLLNDEQFF. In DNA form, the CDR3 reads TGTGCCAGCAGTCTTCTAAACGATGAGCAGTTCTTC.

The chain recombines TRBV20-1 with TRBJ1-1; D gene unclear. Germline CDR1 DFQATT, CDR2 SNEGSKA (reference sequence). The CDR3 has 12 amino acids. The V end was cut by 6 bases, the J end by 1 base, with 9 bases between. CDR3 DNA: TGCAGTGCGGCACCGGCGAACACTGAAGCTTTCTTT. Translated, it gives CSAAPANTEAFF.

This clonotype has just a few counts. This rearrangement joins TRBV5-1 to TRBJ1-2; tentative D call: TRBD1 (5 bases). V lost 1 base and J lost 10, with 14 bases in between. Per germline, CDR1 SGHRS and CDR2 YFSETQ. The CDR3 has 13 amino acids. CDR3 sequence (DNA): TGCGCCAGCAGCTTGTGGGACCTGGGGGACTACACCTTC. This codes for CASSLWDLGDYTF.

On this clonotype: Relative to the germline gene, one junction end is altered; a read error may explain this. The CDR3 DNA is TGTGCCAGCAGTAAACAGGGTTCTTCTGGAAACACCAGATATTTT. Its protein product is CASSKQGSSGNTRYF. V is TRBV28 and J is TRBJ1-3, with TRBD1 as a possible D gene (6 bases). Per germline, CDR1 MDHEN and CDR2 SYDVKM. This CDR3 comprises 15 residues.

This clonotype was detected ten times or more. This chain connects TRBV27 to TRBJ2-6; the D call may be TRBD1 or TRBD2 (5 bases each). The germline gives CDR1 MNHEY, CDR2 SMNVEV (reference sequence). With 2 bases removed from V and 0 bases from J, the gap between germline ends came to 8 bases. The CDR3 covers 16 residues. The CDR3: CASSLKGSSGANVLTF. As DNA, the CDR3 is TGTGCCAGCAGTTTAAAGGGGAGCTCTGGGGCCAACGTCCTGACTTTC.

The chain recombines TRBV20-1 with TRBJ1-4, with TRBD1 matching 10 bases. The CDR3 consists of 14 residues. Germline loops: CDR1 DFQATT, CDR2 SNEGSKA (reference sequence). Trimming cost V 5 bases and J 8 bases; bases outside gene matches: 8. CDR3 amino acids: CSAWRQGAGEKLFF. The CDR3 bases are TGCAGTGCTTGGCGACAGGGGGCAGGAGAAAAACTGTTTTTT.

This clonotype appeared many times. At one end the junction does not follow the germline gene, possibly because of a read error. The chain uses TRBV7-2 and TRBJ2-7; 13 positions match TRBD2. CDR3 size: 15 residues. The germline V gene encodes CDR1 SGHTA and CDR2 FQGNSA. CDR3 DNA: TGCGCCAGCAGCCTGGGACTAGCGGGGTCCTACGAGCAGTACTTC. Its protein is CASSLGLAGSYEQYF.

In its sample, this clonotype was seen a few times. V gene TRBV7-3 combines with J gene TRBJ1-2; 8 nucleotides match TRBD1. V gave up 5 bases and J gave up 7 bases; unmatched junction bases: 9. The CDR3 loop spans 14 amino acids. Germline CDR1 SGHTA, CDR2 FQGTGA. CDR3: CASSPTGGSSGYTF. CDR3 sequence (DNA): TGTGCCAGCAGCCCAACAGGGGGTTCCAGTGGCTACACCTTC.

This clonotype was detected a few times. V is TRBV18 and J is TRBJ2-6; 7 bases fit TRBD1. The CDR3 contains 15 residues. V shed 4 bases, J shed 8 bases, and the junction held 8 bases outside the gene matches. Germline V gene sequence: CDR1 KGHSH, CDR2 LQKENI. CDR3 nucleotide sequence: TGTGCCAGCTCACAAACAGGGGCCAACTCCAACGTCCTGACTTTC. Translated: CASSQTGANSNVLTF.

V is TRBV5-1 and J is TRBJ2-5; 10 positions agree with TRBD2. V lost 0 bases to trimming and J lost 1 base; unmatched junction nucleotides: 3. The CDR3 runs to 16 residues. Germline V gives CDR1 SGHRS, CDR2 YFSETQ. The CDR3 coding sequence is TGCGCCAGCAGCTTGGGTCTAGCGGGGGCCCAAGAGACCCAGTACTTC. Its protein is CASSLGLAGAQETQYF.

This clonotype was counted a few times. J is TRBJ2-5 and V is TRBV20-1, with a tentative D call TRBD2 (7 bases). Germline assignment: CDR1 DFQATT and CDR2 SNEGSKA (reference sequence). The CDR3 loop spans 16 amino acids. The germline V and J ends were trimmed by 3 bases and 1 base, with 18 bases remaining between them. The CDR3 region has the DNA TGCAGTGCTAGGGGGGCCTCCGGGGGGCTCCAAGAGACCCAGTACTTC. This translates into CSARGASGGLQETQYF.

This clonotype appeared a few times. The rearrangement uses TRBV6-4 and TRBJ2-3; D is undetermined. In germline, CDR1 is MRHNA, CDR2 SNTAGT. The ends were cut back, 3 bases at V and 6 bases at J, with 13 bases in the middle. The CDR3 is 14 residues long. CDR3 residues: CASSESAGRDTQYF. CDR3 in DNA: TGTGCCAGCAGTGAGAGTGCCGGCCGGGATACGCAGTATTTT.